Many counts were recorded for the clone carrying this T cell receptor (beta chain). Its target is unknown. These data are taken from a study of T cell repertoires in cytomegalovirus infection. Study-level information: CMV infection and matching HLA type were both indicated by public TCR beta signatures. Study-wide results and limits: HLA-C-restricted, CMV-specific TCR beta clonotypes were dominant ex vivo. There were carriers of CMV plus the relevant HLA, and cumulative public TCR beta family frequency identified them.

TCRdb reprocessed the reads via MiXCR and lists one record per CDR3 protein. The sample has hundreds of thousands of distinct CDR3 sequences, roughly 24% seen once. The CDR3 is 17 residues long. J was trimmed by 7 bases and V by 5 bases; bases with no gene match: 18. Germline CDR1 SEHNR, CDR2 FQNEAQ (reference sequence). The sequencing sample was made of CD8+ T cells from PBMCs. The gene calls are TRBV7-9 and TRBJ1-2; 8 bases line up with TRBD1. This clonotype was sampled from a human donor in good health (CMV status not recorded). Some clones in this sample may be carry-over from other donors' samples. Here the CDR3 DNA reads TGTGCCAGCAGCCATACTGTGGACAGGGATTTCAGGCGTGGCTACACCTTC. The encoded protein is CASSHTVDRDFRRGYTF.